These 23 T cell receptor beta chains came from one sample sequenced in a study of OX40 agonist ivuxolimab in advanced cancers. The library was built by means of the immunoSEQ multiplex PCR assay. As stored in TCRdb, this immuneACCESS dataset retains in-frame rearrangements with V and J assigned. A fraction of the clones does not appear; measured against another copy, unresolved V genes explain less than half of the discrepancy, and the remainder lacks a known reason. The sample yields roughly 80,000 clones; about 86% were counted once. Approximately 2% of the sample rests with the top ten. The sequencing here drew on CD4+ or CD8+ T cells sorted from blood, taken in a trial of the OX40 agonist ivuxolimab. These TCRs come from an adult with an advanced solid tumor such as melanoma, head and neck, liver or kidney cancer.

This sequence joins TRBV7-2 and TRBJ1-5, with D maybe TRBD1 (5 bases). V lost 0 bases to trimming and J lost 5 bases, with 11 bases between them. CDR3 length: 15 amino acids. CDR1 SGHTA and CDR2 FQGNSA come from the germline V gene. The CDR3 nucleotides are TGTGCCAGCAGCTTAGCGTTAGGGGTTGATCAGCCCCAGCATTTT. Translated: CASSLALGVDQPQHF. Supplemented by reference TRBV7-2 and TRBJ1-5, the full variable domain reads GAGVSQSPSNKVTEKGKDVELRCDPISGHTALYWYRQSLGQGLEFLIYFQGNSAPDKSGLPSDRFSAERTGGSVSTLTIQRTQQEDSAVYLCASSLALGVDQPQHFGDGTRLSIL.

This clone was observed a handful of times. The rearrangement links TRBV7-6 to TRBJ2-1; the match to TRBD1 covers 9 bases. With V trimmed by 5 bases and J by 6 bases, 11 bases remained unmatched. Germline assignment: CDR1 SGHVS and CDR2 FNYEAQ. The CDR3 runs 16 residues. In DNA form, the CDR3 reads TGTGCCAGCAGCCAACAAACAGGGGGCGCTTTCAATGAGCAGTTCTTC. This codes for CASSQQTGGAFNEQFF. The entire variable domain, with the rest obtained from reference TRBV7-6 and TRBJ2-1, is as follows: GAGVSQSPRYKVTKRGQDVALRCDPISGHVSLYWYRQALGQGPEFLTYFNYEAQQDKSGLPNDRFSAERPEGSISTLTIQRTEQRDSAMYRCASSQQTGGAFNEQFFGPGTRLTVL.

About this clone itself: One junction end disagrees with the germline gene, perhaps due to a read error. The CDR3 reads CSARAFSPLHF. As DNA, the CDR3 is TGCAGTGCCAGAGCTTTCTCACCCCTCCACTTT. The V and J genes are TRBV20-1 and TRBJ1-6; D not resolved. CDR1 is DFQATT and CDR2 is SNEGSKA in the germline V gene (reference sequence). The CDR3 consists of 11 residues.

The rearrangement links TRBV5-4 to TRBJ2-2; 9 positions agree with TRBD2. Per germline, CDR1 SGHNT and CDR2 YYREEE (reference sequence). J gave up 6 bases and V 4 bases, and 7 bases lay outside the gene matches. CDR3 size: 15 residues. Here the CDR3 reads CASSEREVLAGELFF. CDR3 DNA sequence: TGTGCCAGCAGCGAGCGGGAGGTATTGGCCGGGGAGCTGTTTTTT. Drawing the rest from reference TRBV5-4 and TRBJ2-2, the complete variable domain is ETGVTQSPTHLIKTRGQQVTLRCSSQSGHNTVSWYQQALGQGPQFIFQYYREEENGRGNFPPRFSGLQFPNYSSELNVNALELDDSALYLCASSEREVLAGELFFGEGSRLTVL.

CDR3 in amino acids: CASSSWAGGNYGYTF. The CDR3 DNA is TGTGCCAGCAGTTCCTGGGCTGGGGGGAACTATGGCTACACCTTC. The rearrangement links TRBV27 to TRBJ1-2, with a tentative D call TRBD1 (5 bases). Germline lookup yields CDR1 MNHEY and CDR2 SMNVEV (reference sequence). CDR3 length equals 15 residues. Trimming removed 4 bases at V and 2 bases at J, with 14 bases between.

The rearrangement joins TRBV5-1 to TRBJ1-1; perhaps TRBD1 as D (5 bases). The CDR3 is 14 residues long. Trimming removed 4 bases at V and 0 bases at J, with 10 bases between. Germline-derived CDR1 and CDR2 are SGHRS and YFSETQ. The CDR3 reads CASSQDNMNTEAFF. CDR3 nucleotide sequence: TGCGCCAGCAGCCAGGACAATATGAACACTGAAGCTTTCTTT.

The table lists this clone with a count of one. The rearrangement links TRBV5-8 to TRBJ1-2, with 9 nucleotides matching TRBD1. This CDR3 has 13 residues. V trimming: 4 bases; J trimming: 3 bases; junction bases outside the gene matches: 1. CDR1 is SGHTS and CDR2 is YDEGEE in the germline V gene. This CDR3 is CASSRDRDYGYTF. The CDR3 DNA follows: TGTGCCAGCAGCCGGGACAGGGACTATGGCTACACCTTC.

This chain joins TRBV2 and TRBJ1-1; possibly TRBD1 for D (5 bases). Germline lookup yields CDR1 SNHLY and CDR2 FYNNEI. The V end lost 4 bases, the J end lost 0 bases, and 12 bases lay between the germline ends. The CDR3 sequence is 15 residues long. The CDR3 here is CASSARARMNTEAFF. CDR3 in DNA: TGTGCCAGCAGTGCCAGGGCGAGGATGAACACTGAAGCTTTCTTT.

This chain links TRBV7-3 with TRBJ2-3; 11 bases map to TRBD2. CDR3 length: 17 residues. CDR1 is SGHTA and CDR2 is FQGTGA in the germline V gene. V trimming: 0 bases; J trimming: 0 bases; junction bases outside the gene matches: 2. Here the CDR3 DNA reads TGTGCCAGCAGCTTAACTCTAGCGGGAGGTAGCACAGATACGCAGTATTTT. It translates to CASSLTLAGGSTDTQYF.

The rearrangement links TRBV11-2 to TRBJ1-1; D gene ambiguous. The CDR3 loop spans 17 amino acids. V was shortened by 4 bases and J by 0 bases, with 18 bases between the two germline ends. Germline loops: CDR1 SGHAT, CDR2 FQNNGV. CDR3 in DNA: TGTGCCAGCAGCTCTGCCCCGGGTGTGGGAATGAACACTGAAGCTTTCTTT. Translated: CASSSAPGVGMNTEAFF.

The rearrangement uses TRBV18 and TRBJ1-2; D is unresolved. V lost 6 bases and J 3 bases, leaving 14 bases between the germline ends. Germline lookup yields CDR1 KGHSH and CDR2 LQKENI. This CDR3 spans 14 amino acids. In DNA form, the CDR3 reads TGTGCCAGCTCGCAGGACGAGTTGGACTATGGCTACACCTTC. Residues: CASSQDELDYGYTF.

The chain joins TRBV7-2 to TRBJ2-7, with a weak D call TRBD1 (6 bases). V dropped 5 bases and J dropped 0 bases, with 11 bases sitting between them. Germline CDR1 reads SGHTA; CDR2 reads FQGNSA. CDR3 length equals 14 residues. The CDR3 DNA sequence: TGTGCCAGCAGCACAGCAGGGGTCTCCTACGAGCAGTACTTC. Its protein is CASSTAGVSYEQYF.

The chain links TRBV18 to TRBJ1-4, with D possibly being TRBD1 (6 bases). CDR1 and CDR2 from the germline V gene are KGHSH and LQKENI. This CDR3 spans 14 amino acids. V was trimmed by 1 base and J by 3 bases, leaving 6 bases between them. The CDR3 protein is CASSPQGANEKLFF. The DNA for the CDR3 is TGTGCCAGCTCACCACAGGGGGCTAATGAAAAACTGTTTTTT.

The chain links TRBV7-6 to TRBJ1-6, with 7 nucleotides matching TRBD1. Trimming took 5 bases from V and 8 from J; bases not matched to a gene: 6. Germline CDR1 and CDR2: SGHVS and FNYEAQ. This CDR3 is built from 14 residues. CDR3 loop: CASSASGGDSPLHF. CDR3 coding DNA: TGTGCCAGCAGCGCGTCAGGGGGTGATTCACCCCTCCACTTT.

This clone showed up just a few times. The rearrangement uses TRBV28 and TRBJ1-2, with unresolved D. Germline CDR1 reads MDHEN; CDR2 reads SYDVKM. This CDR3 contains 11 residues. The V gene lost 7 bases and the J gene lost 5 bases, with 8 bases spanning the gap. The CDR3 coding sequence is TGTGCCAGCATGAGCCGTTATGGCTACACCTTC. This encodes CASMSRYGYTF.

The CDR3 DNA follows: TGTGCCAGCAGCCCGGTCCTCGGGTTTGGGGATTCACCCCTCCACTTT. It yields the protein CASSPVLGFGDSPLHF. V is TRBV9 and J is TRBJ1-6, with D unresolved. Germline V gives CDR1 SGDLS, CDR2 YYNGEE. The CDR3 has 16 residues. Trimming stripped 4 bases from V and 8 bases from J, with 19 bases between.

The chain carries TRBV7-2 and TRBJ2-5; D is perhaps TRBD1 (6 bases). Trimming removed 5 bases from V and 1 base from J, with 11 bases in between. Per germline, CDR1 SGHTA and CDR2 FQGNSA. This CDR3 has 14 amino acids. In DNA, the CDR3 is TGTGCCAGCAGCCGACAGGCCACCCAAGAGACCCAGTACTTC. It translates to CASSRQATQETQYF.

With regard to this clone: This sample also contains other DNA sequences that code for the same CDR3. The chain is built from TRBV7-9 and TRBJ2-1; unclear D gene. The length of the CDR3 is 11 residues. CDR1 is SEHNR, CDR2 FQNEAQ, per germline (reference sequence). Trimming took off 0 bases at V and 6 bases at J, with 0 bases between the two ends. The CDR3 nucleotides read TGTGCCAGCAGCTTAGCCAATGAGCAGTTCTTC. Translating it yields CASSLANEQFF.

This chain joins TRBV5-1 and TRBJ2-2; D is unresolved. The CDR3 covers 14 residues. Per germline, CDR1 SGHRS and CDR2 YFSETQ. Trimming took off 0 bases at V and 2 bases at J, with 5 bases between the two ends. CDR3 region: CASSLGSNTGELFF. CDR3 DNA sequence: TGCGCCAGCAGCTTGGGCAGTAACACCGGGGAGCTGTTTTTT. The complete variable domain, with remaining parts taken from reference TRBV5-1 and TRBJ2-2, reads KAGVTQTPRYLIKTRGQQVTLSCSPISGHRSVSWYQQTPGQGLQFLFEYFSETQRNKGNFPGRFSGRQFSNSRSEMNVSTLELGDSALYLCASSLGSNTGELFFGEGSRLTVL.

The rearrangement uses TRBV11-1 and TRBJ2-1; TRBD2 matches at 11 bases. Losses at the gene ends were 4 bases for V and 1 base for J; bases not matched to a gene: 0. There are 15 residues in the CDR3. CDR1 and CDR2 (germline): SGHAT, FQDESV (reference sequence). This CDR3 reads CASSSSGRSYNEQFF. CDR3 DNA: TGTGCCAGCAGCTCTAGCGGGAGGTCCTACAATGAGCAGTTCTTC.

This chain uses TRBV18 with TRBJ2-1, with D unclear. Trimming left V 3 bases short and J 7 bases short, with 13 bases between. The CDR3 loop spans 14 amino acids. Germline V gives CDR1 KGHSH, CDR2 LQKENI. The CDR3 is CASSPQTLTNEQFF. The CDR3 DNA reads as TGTGCCAGCTCACCCCAAACTCTGACGAATGAGCAGTTCTTC.

The chain carries TRBV19 and TRBJ2-3; D possibly corresponds to TRBD2 (6 bases). From germline, CDR1 is LNHDA and CDR2 SQIVND (reference sequence). Trimming removed 4 bases from V and 5 bases from J, with 13 bases in between. This CDR3 is built from 14 residues. The CDR3 sequence: CASSTGGARDTQYF. The CDR3 DNA sequence: TGTGCCAGTAGTACGGGCGGGGCGAGAGATACGCAGTATTTT.

The rearrangement links TRBV6-6 to TRBJ1-3, with TRBD1 identical over 9 bases. Unmatched junction bases numbered 3, after V lost 0 bases and J lost 3 bases. This CDR3 is built from 16 residues. The germline gives CDR1 MNHNY, CDR2 SVGAGI (reference sequence). CDR3 bases: TGTGCCAGCAGTTACTCGGGACAGGGATTTGGAAACACCATATATTTT. Protein sequence: CASSYSGQGFGNTIYF.